This T cell receptor beta chain was found in a study of blood T cell repertoires in COVID-19. Study details: The analysed material was cDNA or gDNA that came from T cells, B-cell-depleted T cells, or PBMCs.

Sequencing was performed with immunoSEQ multiplex PCR; in TCRdb, only in-frame clones are kept and a portion is missing. The sample comprises fewer than 400,000 clones, approximately 89% of which are singletons, and around 1.9% rests with the top ten. The sequence derives from a woman aged 25 to 39 with COVID-19, enrolled during active disease. The sequenced sample was peripheral blood.

For the CDR3, the DNA is TGTGCCAGCAGCGAGGGGGCCGGACAGCCCCAGCATTTT. It codes for CASSEGAGQPQHF. The V gene is TRBV2, the J gene TRBJ1-5, with 7 bases aligning to TRBD1. Germline CDR1 SNHLY, CDR2 FYNNEI. CDR3 length equals 13 residues. V was clipped by 6 bases and J by 7 bases; unmatched bases: 6.